This T cell receptor (beta chain) is drawn from a study of human T cells and chemical hapten exposure. Time point given: patch test 1, 2 weeks after DPC sensitization. Indicated treatment: therapeutic diphenylcyclopropenone sensitization with weekly scalp DPC. Study results and limitations: Sensitizing with DPC caused no change in TCRs above 1 in 1000 frequency.

TCRdb re-derived calls from the RACE reads in MiXCR, one entry per CDR3 protein. In the table there are around 160,000 distinct CDR3 sequences, more than 14% of which are singletons. This clonotype was observed a few times. Antigen: not known. One junction end disagrees with the germline gene, perhaps due to a read error. Germline V gives CDR1 SNHLY, CDR2 FYNNEI. This CDR3 has 12 amino acids. The sequence came from a woman in her 30s with alopecia areata. Some clones in this sample may be carry-over from other donors' samples. This rearrangement joins TRBV2 to TRBJ1-2, with 7 bases that match TRBD1. The sample here was whole blood, taken in connection with sensitization to the hapten diphenylcyclopropenone (DPC). The CDR3 nucleotides are TGTGCCAGCAGTGAAGGGGGACAGCGGATCTACTTC. This gives the protein CASSEGGQRIYF.